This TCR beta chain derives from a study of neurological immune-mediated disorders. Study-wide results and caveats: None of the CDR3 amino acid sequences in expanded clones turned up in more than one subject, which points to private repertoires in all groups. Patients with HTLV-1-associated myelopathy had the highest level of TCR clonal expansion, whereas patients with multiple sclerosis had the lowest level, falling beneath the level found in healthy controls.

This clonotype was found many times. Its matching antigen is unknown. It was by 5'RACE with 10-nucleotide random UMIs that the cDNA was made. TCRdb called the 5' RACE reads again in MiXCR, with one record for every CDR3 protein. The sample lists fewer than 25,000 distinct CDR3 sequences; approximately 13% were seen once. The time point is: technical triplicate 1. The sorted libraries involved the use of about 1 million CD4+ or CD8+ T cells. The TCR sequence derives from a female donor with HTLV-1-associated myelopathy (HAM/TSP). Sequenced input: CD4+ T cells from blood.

The CDR3 region has the DNA TGTGCCAGCAGCTTAGCTAGCCCCGGAGCAGATACGCAGTATTTT. This encodes CASSLASPGADTQYF. The V call is TRBV7-8, the J call TRBJ2-3; unclear D gene. V dropped 0 bases and J dropped 4 bases, with 11 bases sitting between them. The CDR3 is 15 amino acids. Germline lookup yields CDR1 SGHVS and CDR2 FQNEAQ.